This entry lists 8 T cell receptor beta chains sequenced from one sample in a study of read filtering for tumor transcriptome and immune sequencing. From approximately 400 ng of RNA, a library with molecular barcoded alpha/delta and beta/gamma adaptors was made. TCRdb analysed the reads with MiXCR anew, one entry per CDR3 protein. The sample comprises 37,000 or so distinct CDR3 sequences, about 13% of which are singletons, and more than 30% rests with the top ten. Sequences were obtained from a population of CD138-negative cells sorted from bone marrow. Source of these receptors: a donor at least 40 years old with multiple myeloma.

This clonotype showed up just a few times. The rearrangement links TRBV11-2 to TRBJ2-3; 10 nucleotides line up with TRBD2. This CDR3 is built from 16 residues. Germline V gene data show CDR1 as SGHAT and CDR2 as FQNNGV. After removal of 7 bases from V and 2 bases from J, the junction contained 9 bases not matched to a gene. The CDR3: CASNWGAGGNTDTQYF. In DNA form, the CDR3 reads TGTGCCAGCAACTGGGGAGCGGGAGGGAACACAGATACGCAGTATTTT.

The J gene is TRBJ2-2, the V gene TRBV11-2; the match to TRBD2 covers 9 bases. V dropped 5 bases and J dropped 6; count of bases not matched to a gene: 7. The CDR3 covers 15 residues. The germline V gene encodes CDR1 SGHAT and CDR2 FQNNGV. The CDR3 sequence is CASSEASGKSGELFF. The CDR3, as DNA: TGTGCCAGCAGCGAGGCTAGCGGGAAATCCGGGGAGCTGTTTTTT.

On this clonotype: A single base separates this from a much larger clone, so it may be a read error. This sequence joins TRBV20-1 and TRBJ1-1, with 9 positions matching TRBD1. This CDR3 spans 12 amino acids. The germline gives CDR1 DFQATT, CDR2 SNEGSKA (reference sequence). The CDR3 DNA is TGCAGTGGGGACAGGGATTACACTAAAGCTTTCTTT. Translating it yields CSGDRDYTKAFF.

At least ten counts were recorded for this clonotype. The V gene is TRBV21-1, the J gene TRBJ2-7; the D call of TRBD1 is as the table states it, not checked on the DNA. TRBV21-1 has pseudogene status. The CDR3 totals 17 residues. The CDR3 DNA reads as TGTGCCAGCAGCTCAAAGAAGGGGACAGGGGGGAGATACGAGCAGTACTTC. The encoded protein is CASSSKKGTGGRYEQYF.

This clonotype was recorded many times. This chain uses TRBV27 with TRBJ2-1, with 10 nucleotides matching TRBD2. Looked up from germline, CDR1 is MNHEY and CDR2 is SMNVEV (reference sequence). V shed 7 bases, J shed 7 bases, and the junction held 10 bases outside the gene matches. The CDR3 spans 15 residues. The CDR3 coding sequence is TGTGCCAGCATGGTTCGTCTAGCGGGAGTGAATGAGCAGTTCTTC. It translates to CASMVRLAGVNEQFF.

This clonotype was counted only a few times. CDR3 region: CASSEALGGPQYF. CDR3 in DNA: TGTGCCAGCAGTGAAGCCCTCGGAGGGCCCCAGTACTTC. The chain couples TRBV2 to TRBJ2-5, with D possibly matching TRBD2 (6 bases). This CDR3 region has 13 residues. Trimming took 0 bases from V and 9 from J, leaving 11 bases between them. Germline values: CDR1 SNHLY, CDR2 FYNNEI.

This clonotype was picked up a small number of times. This chain uses TRBV6-1 with TRBJ2-5; TRBD2 matches at 12 bases. The V and J ends lost 5 bases and 2 bases, in that order; junction bases with no gene match: 6. Germline loops: CDR1 MNHNS, CDR2 SASEGT. CDR3 length: 16 residues. The chain's CDR3 is CASSNPGLAGQETQYF. CDR3 bases: TGTGCCAGCAGTAACCCGGGACTAGCGGGTCAAGAGACCCAGTACTTC.

Points on this clonotype: A clone one base away is much larger, so this may be a read error. The chain joins TRBV20-1 to TRBJ2-7; 10 bases are shared with TRBD2. Per germline, CDR1 DFQATT and CDR2 SNEGSKA (reference sequence). The CDR3 has 14 amino acids. The CDR3 spells CGAHSGRDSYEQYF. CDR3 DNA: TGCGGTGCTCACAGCGGGAGGGACTCCTACGAGCAGTACTTC.